This T cell receptor (beta chain) is from a study of blood T cell repertoires in COVID-19. Turning to the study itself: COVID-19 samples collected from the United States, Italy and Spain covered acute and convalescent phases. The analysed material was cDNA or gDNA that came from T cells, B-cell-depleted T cells, or PBMCs.

The protocol was immunoSEQ multiplex PCR, while the TCRdb copy is restricted to in-frame clones and leaves out a portion. The sample has approximately 220,000 clones, around 83% seen once; the top ten hold 1.3%. Membership in each cohort depended on participant-reported clinical history. The sequencing input was PBMCs or T cells enriched from blood (not recorded which). This TCR was recovered from a woman aged 35 to 49 with acute COVID-19.

The DNA of the CDR3 is TGTGCCAGCAGCCAAGATTCCGGGTTAGGCACTGAAGCTTTCTTT. Protein: CASSQDSGLGTEAFF. The J gene is TRBJ1-1, the V gene TRBV4-2; D is undetermined. V lost 0 bases, J lost 4 bases, and 12 bases lay in between. This CDR3 contains 15 residues. Germline V CDR1 and CDR2: LGHNA, YNFKEQ.